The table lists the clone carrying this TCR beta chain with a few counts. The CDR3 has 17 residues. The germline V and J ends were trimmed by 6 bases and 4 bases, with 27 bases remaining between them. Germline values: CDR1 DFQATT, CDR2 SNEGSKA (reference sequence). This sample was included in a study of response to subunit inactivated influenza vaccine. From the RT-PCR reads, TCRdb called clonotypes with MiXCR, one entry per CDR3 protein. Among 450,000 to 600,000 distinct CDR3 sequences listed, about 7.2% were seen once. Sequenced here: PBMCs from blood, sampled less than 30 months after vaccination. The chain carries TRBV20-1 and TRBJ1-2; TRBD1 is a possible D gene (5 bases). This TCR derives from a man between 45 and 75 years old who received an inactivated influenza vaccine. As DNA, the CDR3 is TGCAGTGCGCTCAACCGGGACTCAAATAAGGGGACCTATGGCTACACCTTC. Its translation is CSALNRDSNKGTYGYTF.